This T cell receptor (beta chain) appears in the sequencing data of a study of cytomegalovirus exposure and HLA in healthy donors. Overall study findings and caveats: Among immune exposure information, only CMV serostatus was available. In a later analysis, HLA-associated TCR beta chains were more clonally expanded than equally common others. The authors later found most CMV-associated TCR beta chains appeared HLA-restricted.

CDR1 is SGHVS and CDR2 is FQNEAQ in the germline V gene. V dropped 5 bases and J dropped 0 bases, with 14 bases sitting between them. CDR3 length: 16 amino acids. The primer mix had 60 Vbeta and 13 Jbeta primers. Some clones are missing from TCRdb's copy, which holds only in-frame ones; the method was immunoSEQ multiplex PCR. The sample consists of about 130,000 clones, around four fifths of them appearing once. About this clone: Its antigen is undetermined.

The rearrangement joins TRBV7-8 to TRBJ2-1; the D is unclear. Sequencing was performed on PBMCs. The clonotype was recovered from a woman in her forties or fifties in good health and CMV-seropositive. For the CDR3, the DNA is TGTGCCAGCAGCCCTAGACTGATGAGCTCCTACAATGAGCAGTTCTTC. The encoded protein is CASSPRLMSSYNEQFF.